This TCR beta chain appears in the sequencing data of a study of shared clonotypes between healthy human individuals. The count of this clone is one. Clones were sequenced by immunoSEQ multiplex PCR, and TCRdb holds only the in-frame ones, with some missing. The sample has under 600,000 clones, 70% to 80% seen once. Donors were healthy HIV-negative adults without recent acute infections or vaccinations. Unsorted samples drew genomic DNA from approximately 90 million PBMCs. The CDR3 consists of 12 residues. Germline V gene lookup returns CDR1 GTSNPN and CDR2 SVGIG (reference sequence). The germline V and J ends were trimmed by 2 bases and 10 bases, with 13 bases remaining between them.

This TCR was recovered from a woman in her forties in good health. Some clones in this sample may be carry-over from other donors' samples. The sequencing input was PBMCs. The V call is TRBV30, the J call TRBJ2-3; D is unresolved. CDR3 sequence (DNA): TGTGCCTGGAGTTATGACTCTAGGGCGCAGTATTTT. This translates into CAWSYDSRAQYF.